This T cell receptor beta chain was documented in a study of cytomegalovirus exposure and HLA in healthy donors. This clone was seen at least ten times. Germline CDR1 reads SGHAT; CDR2 reads FQNNGV. CDR3 size: 15 residues. J was trimmed by 3 bases and V by 5 bases; bases with no gene match: 9. The primer mix had 60 Vbeta and 13 Jbeta primers. The table came from immunoSEQ multiplex PCR; TCRdb's copy has only in-frame clones and leaves some out. The sample yields 83,000 or so clones, around 76% seen once. This TCR derives from a man aged 30 to 45 in good health and CMV-seropositive. The chain links TRBV11-2 to TRBJ2-7; 8 nucleotides line up with TRBD1. The material sequenced was PBMCs. CDR3 sequence (DNA): TGTGCCAGCAGCGATACAGGGGGATTTGACTACGAGCAGTACTTC. As protein: CASSDTGGFDYEQYF.